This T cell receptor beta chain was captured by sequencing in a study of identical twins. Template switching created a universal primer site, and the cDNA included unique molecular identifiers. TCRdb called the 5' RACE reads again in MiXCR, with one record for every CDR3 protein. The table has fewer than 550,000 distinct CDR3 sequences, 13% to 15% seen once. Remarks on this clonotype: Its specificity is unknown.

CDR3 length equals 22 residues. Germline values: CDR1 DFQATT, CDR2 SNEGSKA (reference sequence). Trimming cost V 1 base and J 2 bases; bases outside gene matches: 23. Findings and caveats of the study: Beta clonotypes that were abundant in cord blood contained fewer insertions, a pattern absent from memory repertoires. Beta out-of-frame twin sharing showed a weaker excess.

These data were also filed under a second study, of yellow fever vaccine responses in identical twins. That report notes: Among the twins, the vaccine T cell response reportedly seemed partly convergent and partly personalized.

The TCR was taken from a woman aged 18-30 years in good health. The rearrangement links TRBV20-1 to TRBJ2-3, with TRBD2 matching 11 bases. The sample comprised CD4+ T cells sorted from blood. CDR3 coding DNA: TGCAGTGCTAGAGCGGGACAGGGAAGTTTTATGGGACTAGCGGAACTCACAGATACGCAGTATTTT. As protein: CSARAGQGSFMGLAELTDTQYF.